This entry lists 30 T cell receptor beta chains sequenced from one sample in a study of T cell repertoires in cytomegalovirus infection. TCRdb independently ran MiXCR on the reads; one entry per CDR3 protein. Of 310,000 or so distinct CDR3 sequences listed, about 26% were seen once; the top ten hold roughly 14%. Specimen: PBMCs. The receptors originated from a human donor in good health (CMV status not recorded). Some clones in this sample may be carry-over from other donors' samples.

The V call is TRBV6-2 or TRBV6-3, the J call TRBJ1-5; D unclear. The germline V gene encodes CDR1 MNHEY and CDR2 SVGEGT. Trimming took 5 bases from V and 0 from J, leaving 5 bases between them. The CDR3 runs 13 residues. In DNA form, the CDR3 reads TGTGCCAGCAGTGACTATAGCAATCAGCCCCAGCATTTT. It codes for CASSDYSNQPQHF.

This clonotype was detected a few times. V usage is TRBV11-2 and J usage is TRBJ2-7; 7 bases are shared with TRBD2. Germline CDR1 SGHAT, CDR2 FQNNGV. The CDR3 covers 19 residues. V was clipped by 2 bases and J by 2 bases; unmatched bases: 18. The CDR3 sequence: CASSLRPPGGALVTYEQYF. Here the CDR3 DNA reads TGTGCCAGCAGCTTAAGGCCCCCGGGGGGTGCCCTTGTAACCTACGAGCAGTACTTC.

The V and J genes are TRBV10-3 and TRBJ1-1, with 8 bases fitting TRBD1. Germline-derived CDR1 and CDR2 are ENHRY and SYGVKD. This CDR3 spans 12 amino acids. Trimming took 6 bases from V and 10 from J; bases not matched to a gene: 7. Written as DNA, the CDR3 is TGTGCCATCAGCGGACAGGGTGTGAGAGCTTTCTTT. Translation: CAISGQGVRAFF.

V and J are TRBV12-3 or TRBV12-4 and TRBJ1-2, with D unresolved. The CDR3 is 15 amino acids. Trimming took 3 bases from V and 0 from J, leaving 11 bases between them. The chain's CDR3 is CASSFKPLANYGYTF. The CDR3 nucleotides are TGTGCCAGCAGTTTCAAACCCCTGGCTAACTATGGCTACACCTTC.

This chain connects TRBV20-1 to TRBJ2-1; 10 bases are shared with TRBD2. CDR1 and CDR2 (germline): DFQATT, SNEGSKA (reference sequence). With 3 bases clipped from V and 2 bases from J, the junction kept 4 bases outside the gene matches. This CDR3 is 15 amino acids long. The CDR3 coding sequence is TGCAGTGCTAGGCAGCGGGAGGGAGCCTACAATGAGCAGTTCTTC. It is translated as CSARQREGAYNEQFF.

The chain joins TRBV4-2 to TRBJ2-2; 11 bases fit TRBD2. This CDR3 comprises 22 residues. J was trimmed by 0 bases and V by 0 bases; bases with no gene match: 15. Germline V gene sequence: CDR1 LGHNA, CDR2 YNFKEQ. CDR3 DNA sequence: TGTGCCAGCAGCCAAGATAAAGGTGGGCTAGCGGGGGGCACTACGAACACCGGGGAGCTGTTTTTT. It yields the protein CASSQDKGGLAGGTTNTGELFF.

The chain couples TRBV7-6 to TRBJ1-4, with D unresolved. The germline CDR1 and CDR2 sequences are SGHVS and FNYEAQ. V lost 5 bases, J lost 6 bases, and 19 bases lay in between. This CDR3 spans 16 amino acids. The CDR3 region is CASSPRHLGGHEKLFF. The CDR3 coding sequence is TGTGCCAGCAGCCCCCGACATCTCGGCGGTCATGAAAAACTGTTTTTT.

Details on this clonotype: This could be a read error, since a much larger clone is one nucleotide away. The rearrangement joins TRBV7-2 to TRBJ1-2; no firm D call. The V end lost 4 bases, the J end lost 4 bases, and 7 bases lay between the germline ends. The germline CDR1 and CDR2 sequences are SGHTA and FQGNSA. This CDR3 is 12 amino acids long. The CDR3 loop reads CASSWKGYGYTF. In DNA, the CDR3 is TGTGCCAGCAGCTGGAAAGGCTATGGCTACACCTTC.

There are a few counts of this clonotype. The chain couples TRBV11-2 to TRBJ1-5; D is ambiguous. The V end was cut by 2 bases, the J end by 3 bases, with 5 bases between. The CDR3 extends over 13 amino acids. The germline gives CDR1 SGHAT, CDR2 FQNNGV. This CDR3 is CASSLKTNQPQHF. The CDR3 bases are TGTGCCAGCAGCTTAAAGACCAATCAGCCCCAGCATTTT.

This clonotype occurred many times. The rearrangement links TRBV29-1 to TRBJ2-2; possibly TRBD2 for D (6 bases). Deletions cut 4 bases from V and 0 bases from J, with 15 bases between. The CDR3 loop spans 16 amino acids. CDR1 and CDR2 from the germline V gene are SQVTM and ANQGSEA. The CDR3 sequence: CSVGGEVTANTGELFF. In nucleotides, the CDR3 is TGCAGCGTTGGAGGGGAGGTAACCGCGAACACCGGGGAGCTGTTTTTT.

This clonotype was seen a few times. This chain links TRBV7-9 with TRBJ1-2; D possibly corresponds to TRBD1 (5 bases). V was pared by 1 base and J by 6 bases, with 15 bases between. The CDR3 totals 15 residues. The germline gives CDR1 SEHNR, CDR2 FQNEAQ (reference sequence). CDR3 region: CASSLDGWGSDGYTF. The DNA for the CDR3 is TGTGCCAGCAGCTTAGATGGTTGGGGGTCGGATGGCTACACCTTC. Using reference TRBV7-9 and TRBJ1-2 for the parts outside the CDR3, the full variable domain is DTGVSQNPRHKITKRGQNVTFRCDPISEHNRLYWYRQTLGQGPEFLTYFQNEAQLEKSRLLSDRFSAERPKGSFSTLEIQRTEQGDSAMYLCASSLDGWGSDGYTFGSGTRLTVV.

This clonotype appeared a few times. The chain is built from TRBV28 and TRBJ1-1, with a possible D match to TRBD1 (5 bases). This CDR3 comprises 12 residues. Germline V gives CDR1 MDHEN, CDR2 SYDVKM. V was cut by 3 bases and J by 8 bases, with 10 bases left in between. The CDR3 loop reads CASSFRVWEAFF. In DNA form, the CDR3 reads TGTGCCAGCAGTTTCAGGGTATGGGAAGCTTTCTTT. The full variable domain, rest sourced from reference TRBV28 and TRBJ1-1, is DVKVTQSSRYLVKRTGEKVFLECVQDMDHENMFWYRQDPGLGLRLIYFSYDVKMKEKGDIPEGYSVSREKKERFSLILESASTNQTSMYLCASSFRVWEAFFGQGTRLTVV.

This chain uses TRBV6-6 with TRBJ1-5; D call uncertain. Between the trimmed V and J ends, which lost 5 bases and 6 bases, there was a span of 11 bases. Germline V lookup: CDR1 MNHNY, CDR2 SVGAGI (reference sequence). This CDR3 region has 13 residues. CDR3 amino acids: CASSDIISQPQHF. CDR3 DNA sequence: TGTGCCAGCAGTGATATAATCTCTCAGCCCCAGCATTTT.

The rearrangement joins TRBV6-2 or TRBV6-3 to TRBJ2-3; D gene ambiguous. Germline V lookup: CDR1 MNHEY, CDR2 SVGEGT. CDR3 size: 14 residues. The V end lost 7 bases, the J end lost 3 bases, and 14 bases lay between the germline ends. CDR3 in DNA: TGTGCCAGCAAGGGCCCCATCTTTACAGATACGCAGTATTTT. This codes for CASKGPIFTDTQYF.

The J gene is TRBJ2-1, the V gene TRBV12-3 or TRBV12-4; the match to TRBD2 covers 10 bases. The CDR3 has 14 residues. Trimming at V came to 5 bases and at J to 8 bases, leaving 6 bases not matched to a gene. The CDR3 DNA follows: TGTGCCAGCAGTCCTAGCGGGAGAAGAGATGAGCAGTTCTTC. The encoded protein is CASSPSGRRDEQFF.

At least ten counts were recorded for this clonotype. V gene TRBV7-2 combines with J gene TRBJ1-1, with unresolved D. Germline CDR1 is SGHTA and CDR2 is FQGNSA. Trimming removed 2 bases at V and 0 bases at J, with 7 bases between. The CDR3 extends over 14 amino acids. CDR3 in DNA: TGTGCCAGCAGCTTAAGGGCCATGAACACTGAAGCTTTCTTT. It is translated as CASSLRAMNTEAFF.

At least ten counts were recorded for this clonotype. V gene TRBV7-2 combines with J gene TRBJ2-2; TRBD2 might be the D (6 bases). V was trimmed by 5 bases and J by 6 bases, leaving 16 bases between them. This CDR3 region has 15 residues. The V gene's germline CDR1 is SGHTA and CDR2 FQGNSA. The CDR3 sequence: CASSPVEWRAGELFF. The CDR3 DNA reads as TGTGCCAGCAGCCCCGTGGAGTGGAGGGCCGGGGAGCTGTTTTTT.

The rearrangement links TRBV6-5 to TRBJ1-5; D gene uncertain. CDR3 length: 13 amino acids. CDR1 MNHEY and CDR2 SVGAGI come from the germline V gene. V dropped 5 bases and J dropped 3 bases, with 8 bases sitting between them. CDR3 sequence reads: CASSTALNQPQHF. CDR3 nucleotide sequence: TGTGCCAGCAGTACAGCTCTCAATCAGCCCCAGCATTTT.

The CDR3 coding sequence is TGTGCCAGCATTCAGGGGTTCGGCACTGAAGCTTTCTTT. Translating it yields CASIQGFGTEAFF. This chain uses TRBV12-3 or TRBV12-4 with TRBJ1-1; TRBD1 might be the D (6 bases). V lost 7 bases to trimming and J lost 4 bases, with 13 bases between them. This CDR3 has 13 residues.

Only a few counts were recorded for this clonotype. The chain has TRBV6-1 and TRBJ2-1; 13 positions agree with TRBD2. The germline V gene encodes CDR1 MNHNS and CDR2 SASEGT. The ends lost 0 bases at V and 4 bases at J; junction bases unmatched: 12. CDR3 length: 20 residues. The CDR3 loop is CASSEASVGTSGILYNEQFF. CDR3 in DNA: TGTGCCAGCAGTGAAGCCAGTGTTGGGACTAGCGGGATCCTGTACAATGAGCAGTTCTTC.

At least ten counts were recorded for this clonotype. The chain couples TRBV4-3 to TRBJ1-5; D is unresolved. The CDR3 spans 15 residues. CDR1 is LGHNA, CDR2 YSLEER, per germline. V was trimmed by 0 bases and J by 10 bases, leaving 16 bases between them. The CDR3 DNA follows: TGCGCCAGCAGCCAAGAGACCAGCCGCAAGGGACCCCAGCATTTT. This encodes CASSQETSRKGPQHF.

J is TRBJ2-7 and V is TRBV7-2; no firm D call. From germline, CDR1 is SGHTA and CDR2 FQGNSA. Trimming pared 5 bases from V and 2 bases from J, leaving 7 bases between. The CDR3 is 12 amino acids. The DNA for the CDR3 is TGTGCCAGCAGCCCGAACGCCTACGAGCAGTACTTC. The encoded protein is CASSPNAYEQYF.

This clonotype showed up just a few times. The J gene is TRBJ2-6, the V gene TRBV19; 7 nucleotides align to TRBD1. CDR1 is LNHDA, CDR2 SQIVND, per germline (reference sequence). V lost 6 bases to trimming and J lost 2 bases; unmatched junction nucleotides: 7. This CDR3 region has 16 residues. This CDR3 reads CASRSTGFAGANVLTF. The CDR3 DNA reads as TGTGCCAGTAGATCGACAGGGTTCGCTGGGGCCAACGTCCTGACTTTC.

The V and J genes are TRBV7-2 and TRBJ1-5, with TRBD1 identical over 10 bases. The CDR3 extends over 15 amino acids. Germline loops: CDR1 SGHTA, CDR2 FQGNSA. The V segment lost 4 bases and the J segment 6 bases; nucleotides outside the gene matches: 6. Here the CDR3 reads CASSSDRGQGQPQHF. The CDR3 region has the DNA TGTGCCAGCAGCTCCGACAGGGGGCAAGGTCAGCCCCAGCATTTT.

In its sample, this clonotype was seen a few times. The chain has TRBV20-1 and TRBJ2-2; 10 bases match TRBD2. The CDR3 runs 16 residues. In germline, CDR1 is DFQATT, CDR2 SNEGSKA (reference sequence). V dropped 3 bases and J dropped 3; count of bases not matched to a gene: 7. CDR3 sequence (DNA): TGCAGTGCTAGGACCCCAGCGGGGGGGGACACCGGGGAGCTGTTTTTT. Residues: CSARTPAGGDTGELFF.

J is TRBJ2-7 and V is TRBV7-2; D gene unclear. V gave up 1 base and J gave up 3 bases, with 7 bases separating them. The CDR3 extends over 13 amino acids. Germline CDR1 is SGHTA and CDR2 is FQGNSA. The CDR3 region is CASSLGANYEQYF. The CDR3 DNA reads TGTGCCAGCAGCTTAGGGGCAAACTACGAGCAGTACTTC. Full variable domain (outside the CDR3, taken from reference TRBV7-2 and TRBJ2-7): GAGVSQSPSNKVTEKGKDVELRCDPISGHTALYWYRQSLGQGLEFLIYFQGNSAPDKSGLPSDRFSAERTGGSVSTLTIQRTQQEDSAVYLCASSLGANYEQYFGPGTRLTVT.

CDR3 sequence (DNA): TGCAGCGTTTCTAGCTTCTACGAGCAGTACTTC. It translates to CSVSSFYEQYF. V gene TRBV29-1 combines with J gene TRBJ2-7, with D possibly matching TRBD2 (5 bases). V lost 5 bases and J 3 bases, leaving 8 bases between the germline ends. This CDR3 region has 11 residues. CDR1 is SQVTM, CDR2 ANQGSEA, per germline.

The J gene is TRBJ2-1, the V gene TRBV7-2; D is uncertain. V lost 6 bases, J lost 7 bases, and 13 bases lay in between. Germline values: CDR1 SGHTA, CDR2 FQGNSA. CDR3 length: 13 amino acids. CDR3 amino acids: CASSLNRANEQFF. The CDR3 coding sequence is TGTGCCAGCAGTCTAAACCGGGCGAATGAGCAGTTCTTC.

This clonotype was observed a few times. This chain connects TRBV12-3 or TRBV12-4 to TRBJ2-7; 9 nucleotides line up with TRBD1. The CDR3 has 14 amino acids. Trimming took 5 bases from V and 5 from J; bases not matched to a gene: 7. Here the CDR3 reads CASSLGQGSNEQYF. CDR3 DNA: TGTGCCAGCAGTCTCGGACAGGGGTCCAACGAGCAGTACTTC.

This clonotype was detected ten times or more. The rearrangement uses TRBV7-2 and TRBJ2-6; 7 bases fit TRBD1. The CDR3 has 16 amino acids. Unmatched junction bases numbered 2, after V lost 1 base and J lost 2 bases. Germline V gene sequence: CDR1 SGHTA, CDR2 FQGNSA. The CDR3 sequence: CASSLGTGAGANVLTF. CDR3 nucleotide sequence: TGTGCCAGCAGCTTAGGAACAGGGGCTGGGGCCAACGTCCTGACTTTC.